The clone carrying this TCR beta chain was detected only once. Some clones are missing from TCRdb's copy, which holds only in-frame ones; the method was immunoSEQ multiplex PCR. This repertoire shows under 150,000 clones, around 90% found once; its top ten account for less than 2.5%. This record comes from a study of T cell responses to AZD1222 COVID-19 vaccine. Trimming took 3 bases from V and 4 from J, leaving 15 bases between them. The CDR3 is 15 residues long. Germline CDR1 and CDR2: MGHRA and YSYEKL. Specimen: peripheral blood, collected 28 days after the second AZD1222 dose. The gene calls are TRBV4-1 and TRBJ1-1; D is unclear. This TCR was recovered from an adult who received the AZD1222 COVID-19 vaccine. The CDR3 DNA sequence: TGCGCCAGCAGCCACAGGTTAGGAAATCCCACTGAAGCTTTCTTT. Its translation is CASSHRLGNPTEAFF.